The 16 T cell receptor beta chains below come from one sample, sequenced in a study of beta chain features in type 1 diabetes. General study points: TCRB CDR3 length was moderately but significantly reduced in all four CD4+ subsets of Type 1 diabetes patients.

Every isolated RNA sample was fully reverse transcribed, so sequencing captured expressed TCRB transcripts. Produced via immunoSEQ multiplex PCR; TCRdb's table is partial and in-frame only. The sample yields 310,000 or so clones, about a tenth seen once. These TCRs are of unknown antigen specificity. The sample was central memory CD4+ T cells from blood. Receptors originate from a man younger than 40 with type 1 diabetes.

This clone was counted between two and nine times. This sequence joins TRBV6-6 and TRBJ2-1; 7 bases match TRBD2. There are 14 residues in the CDR3. The germline V gene has CDR1 MNHNY and CDR2 SVGAGI (reference sequence). V was pared by 4 bases and J by 3 bases, with 3 bases of the junction left unmatched. The CDR3: CASSFGGFYNEQFF. The CDR3 nucleotides read TGTGCCAGCAGTTTCGGGGGGTTCTACAATGAGCAGTTCTTC.

The chain is built from TRBV7-9 and TRBJ2-7; D not certain. The ends were cut back, 1 base at V and 0 bases at J, with 7 bases in the middle. Per germline, CDR1 SEHNR and CDR2 FQNEAQ (reference sequence). This CDR3 is built from 14 residues. The CDR3 region is CASSLGGYSYEQYF. In DNA, the CDR3 is TGTGCCAGCAGCTTAGGGGGTTACTCCTACGAGCAGTACTTC.

This clone was seen only once. CDR3 region: CASSPGVPQIYGYTF. DNA for the CDR3: TGCGCCAGCAGCCCCGGGGTACCCCAGATCTATGGCTACACCTTC. The chain employs TRBV10-2 and TRBJ1-2; D ambiguous. CDR3 length: 15 amino acids. In germline, CDR1 is WSHSY, CDR2 SAAADI. Trimming took off 6 bases at V and 4 bases at J, with 18 bases between the two ends.

This clone occurred a few times. Since a much larger clone is just one base distant, this may be a read error. The V call is TRBV7-9, the J call TRBJ2-3; D is ambiguous. This CDR3 region has 12 residues. Germline lookup yields CDR1 SEHNR and CDR2 FQNEAQ (reference sequence). CDR3: CASSFSRDTQYF. CDR3 DNA sequence: TGTGCCAGCAGCTTTAGCAGAGATACGCAGTATTTT.

Many counts were recorded for this clone. This chain links TRBV14 with TRBJ2-3; D is possibly TRBD1 (7 bases). Trimming took 0 bases from V and 3 from J, leaving 16 bases between them. The CDR3 runs to 17 residues. The germline CDR1 and CDR2 sequences are SGHDN and FVKESK. The CDR3 DNA follows: TGTGCCAGCAGCCAAGATTTTGGAGGGGGCCGTACAGATACGCAGTATTTT. Protein: CASSQDFGGGRTDTQYF.

The V gene is TRBV6-5, the J gene TRBJ2-3; 7 nucleotides match TRBD2. V gave up 7 bases and J gave up 1 base; unmatched junction bases: 2. Germline assignment: CDR1 MNHEY and CDR2 SVGAGI. This CDR3 has 13 residues. The CDR3 DNA is TGTGCCAGCACGAGCGGGGGCACAGATACGCAGTATTTT. It codes for CASTSGGTDTQYF.

As for this clone: This CDR3 is missing its conserved last phenylalanine or tryptophan, likely due to a read error. J is TRBJ1-2 and V is TRBV29-1, with a possible D match to TRBD1 (5 bases). The germline V and J ends were trimmed by 2 bases and 2 bases, with 12 bases remaining between them. Per germline, CDR1 SQVTM and CDR2 ANQGSEA. The CDR3 consists of 14 residues. DNA of the CDR3: TGCAGCGTTGAACGGGGGTCCAGAAACTATGGCTACACCTGC. Translated: CSVERGSRNYGYTC.

This clone was seen only a few times. The rearrangement joins TRBV5-1 to TRBJ2-5, with D perhaps assigned TRBD1 or TRBD2 (5 bases each). Germline V gives CDR1 SGHRS, CDR2 YFSETQ. CDR3 size: 14 residues. Trimming took off 5 bases at V and 5 bases at J, with 16 bases between the two ends. The CDR3 region is CASRTGRGSETQYF. The DNA of the CDR3 is TGCGCCAGCAGAACGGGACGGGGTAGTGAGACCCAGTACTTC.

This clone was detected only a few times. V gene TRBV9 combines with J gene TRBJ2-1; D may be TRBD1 (5 bases). Trimming stripped 1 base from V and 5 bases from J, with 13 bases between. Looked up from germline, CDR1 is SGDLS and CDR2 is YYNGEE. The CDR3 has 15 amino acids. The CDR3 DNA follows: TGTGCCAGCAGCGTAATTGGGGCCCCGAACAATGAGCAGTTCTTC. Its protein is CASSVIGAPNNEQFF.

This clone came up a few times. V is TRBV6-5 and J is TRBJ1-1; 7 nucleotides match TRBD1. This CDR3 is 16 amino acids long. CDR1 and CDR2 from the germline V gene are MNHEY and SVGAGI. J was trimmed by 4 bases and V by 0 bases; bases with no gene match: 8. CDR3 DNA: TGTGCCAGCAGTTACTCTCCGACAGGGAGGGGCACTGAAGCTTTCTTT. This encodes CASSYSPTGRGTEAFF.

The V call is TRBV14, the J call TRBJ1-2, with D unresolved. Trimming stripped 5 bases from V and 4 bases from J, with 11 bases between. The germline V gene has CDR1 SGHDN and CDR2 FVKESK. CDR3 length equals 13 residues. The CDR3 DNA reads as TGTGCCAGCAGCAGGGAAACTGGCTATGGCTACACCTTC. It is translated as CASSRETGYGYTF.

V gene TRBV7-9 combines with J gene TRBJ2-3; D is ambiguous. Germline loops: CDR1 SEHNR, CDR2 FQNEAQ (reference sequence). Trimming removed 3 bases at V and 2 bases at J, with 12 bases between. CDR3 length: 15 amino acids. CDR3 bases: TGTGCCAGCAGCTTCGTACCATCCCCCACAGATACGCAGTATTTT. Translated, it gives CASSFVPSPTDTQYF.

This clone was counted between two and nine times. The chain carries TRBV5-1 and TRBJ2-3; D unresolved. The CDR3 contains 14 residues. V was cut by 4 bases and J by 4 bases, with 13 bases left in between. Germline loops: CDR1 SGHRS, CDR2 YFSETQ. Here the CDR3 DNA reads TGCGCCAGCAGCCTGCCACCTCCCTCAGATACGCAGTATTTT. It specifies CASSLPPPSDTQYF.

This clone was seen more than once but under ten times. The V gene is TRBV2, the J gene TRBJ1-5; TRBD1 aligns across 9 bases. The CDR3 totals 15 residues. In germline, CDR1 is SNHLY, CDR2 FYNNEI. Losses at the gene ends were 7 bases for V and 5 bases for J; bases not matched to a gene: 9. The CDR3 coding sequence is TGTGCCAGCACTCAGGGACAGGGAGGGGATCAGCCCCAGCATTTT. As protein: CASTQGQGGDQPQHF.

CDR3 nucleotide sequence: TGCAGCGTTTGGTTCAGCGGGGGGCCCACAGATACGCAGTATTTT. Translation gives CSVWFSGGPTDTQYF. This rearrangement joins TRBV29-1 to TRBJ2-3; 9 bases fit TRBD2. This CDR3 is built from 15 residues. V lost 5 bases and J lost 2; bases outside the gene matches: 8. Germline loops: CDR1 SQVTM, CDR2 ANQGSEA.

This clone has just a few counts. Here the CDR3 reads CASSIEAGTATYGYTF. CDR3 in DNA: TGTGCCAGTAGTATTGAAGCCGGGACAGCTACTTATGGCTACACCTTC. This chain uses TRBV19 with TRBJ1-2; 7 nucleotides line up with TRBD1. V trimming: 3 bases; J trimming: 5 bases; junction bases outside the gene matches: 12. The CDR3 runs 16 residues. Per the germline V gene, CDR1 is LNHDA and CDR2 is SQIVND (reference sequence).